The 21 T cell receptor beta chains in this list originate from one sample, sequenced in a study of cytomegalovirus exposure and HLA in healthy donors. This PCR relied on a set of 60 Vbeta primers and 13 Jbeta primers. Measured with immunoSEQ multiplex PCR; TCRdb has only the in-frame clones, and not every one. Seen here are 100,000 to 140,000 clones, more than 70% observed once, and the top ten hold more than 2%. The material sequenced was PBMCs. These receptors originate from a man aged 18 to 29 in good health and CMV-seronegative.

J is TRBJ1-6 and V is TRBV6-6, with D possibly TRBD1 on 6 matching bases. Per germline, CDR1 MNHNY and CDR2 SVGAGI (reference sequence). V gave up 3 bases and J gave up 3 bases, with 12 bases separating them. The length of the CDR3 is 16 residues. CDR3 nucleotide sequence: TGTGCCAGCAGTTATGAGGGGGACAACTATAATTCACCCCTCCACTTT. This translates into CASSYEGDNYNSPLHF.

The rearrangement links TRBV5-8 to TRBJ1-5, with 12 bases matching TRBD1. Germline CDR1 SGHTS, CDR2 YDEGEE. The trim removed 8 bases at V and 7 bases at J, leaving 10 bases unmatched. CDR3 length equals 15 residues. The CDR3 nucleotides are TGTGCCAGTCGACGGGACAGGGGGCGAGGACAGCCCCAGCATTTT. Its translation: CASRRDRGRGQPQHF.

The genes are TRBV7-9 and TRBJ2-3; D unresolved. The V end was cut by 5 bases, the J end by 7 bases, with 16 bases between. The CDR3 sequence is 14 residues long. CDR1 and CDR2 (germline): SEHNR, FQNEAQ (reference sequence). CDR3 sequence: CASSTQVGSYTQYF. CDR3 DNA: TGTGCCAGCAGCACCCAGGTTGGGTCCTATACGCAGTATTTT.

The chain recombines TRBV5-6 with TRBJ2-1; TRBD2 matches 11 bases. With V trimmed by 0 bases and J by 8 bases, 4 bases remained unmatched. The germline V gene has CDR1 SGHDT and CDR2 YYEEEE. The CDR3 extends over 15 amino acids. This CDR3 is CASSLGSGGAYEQFF. CDR3 bases: TGTGCCAGCAGCTTGGGTAGCGGGGGGGCGTATGAGCAGTTCTTC. The whole variable domain, filled in from reference TRBV5-6 and TRBJ2-1, reads DAGVTQSPTHLIKTRGQQVTLRCSPKSGHDTVSWYQQALGQGPQFIFQYYEEEERQRGNFPDRFSGHQFPNYSSELNVNALLLGDSALYLCASSLGSGGAYEQFFGPGTRLTVL.

CDR3 protein: CASSLGRVGRNQPQHF. CDR3 DNA: TGTGCCAGCAGCTTGGGGCGTGTAGGCCGCAATCAGCCCCAGCATTTT. This rearrangement joins TRBV7-2 to TRBJ1-5; D may be TRBD1 (5 bases). Trimming took 3 bases from V and 2 from J, leaving 14 bases between them. The CDR3 runs 16 residues. Germline values: CDR1 SGHTA, CDR2 FQGNSA.

The CDR3 bases are TGTGCCAGTAGTTGGTCGGGGAACACTGAAGCTTTCTTT. It specifies CASSWSGNTEAFF. The rearrangement links TRBV19 to TRBJ1-1; D not certain. V was trimmed by 5 bases and J by 1 base, leaving 8 bases between them. CDR1 LNHDA and CDR2 SQIVND come from the germline V gene (reference sequence). This CDR3 spans 13 amino acids.

This chain connects TRBV28 to TRBJ1-4; 7 bases are a match to TRBD1. Trimming cost V 5 bases and J 6 bases; bases outside gene matches: 6. In germline, CDR1 is MDHEN, CDR2 SYDVKM. The CDR3 sequence is 14 residues long. The CDR3 nucleotides read TGTGCCAGCAGTACAGGGGTGAGTGATGAAAAACTGTTTTTT. The encoded protein is CASSTGVSDEKLFF.

The V and J genes are TRBV18 and TRBJ1-1; TRBD1 is a possible D gene (5 bases). This CDR3 spans 14 amino acids. Germline V gene lookup returns CDR1 KGHSH and CDR2 LQKENI. V was clipped by 5 bases and J by 4 bases, with 14 bases between them. The CDR3 protein is CASSGKGGATEAFF. CDR3 bases: TGTGCCAGCTCAGGGAAGGGAGGGGCCACTGAAGCTTTCTTT.

The genes are TRBV9 and TRBJ1-1; TRBD1 matches at 7 bases. The CDR3 loop spans 17 amino acids. Looked up from germline, CDR1 is SGDLS and CDR2 is YYNGEE. J gave up 1 base and V 4 bases, and 13 bases lay outside the gene matches. CDR3 sequence (DNA): TGTGCCAGCAGCCCAAGCAAGGGGGCGATTTGGAACACTGAAGCTTTCTTT. It encodes CASSPSKGAIWNTEAFF.

The chain's CDR3 is CASSTLELGGAVRGYTF. The CDR3 nucleotides are TGTGCCAGCAGCACCCTAGAATTGGGAGGGGCGGTTCGGGGCTACACCTTC. The chain has TRBV11-2 and TRBJ1-2; TRBD1 is a possible D gene (5 bases). V lost 5 bases and J 8 bases, leaving 27 bases between the germline ends. In germline, CDR1 is SGHAT, CDR2 FQNNGV. The CDR3 spans 17 residues.

V usage is TRBV4-2 and J usage is TRBJ1-2, with a possible D match to TRBD1 (6 bases). Trimming removed 1 base from V and 7 bases from J, with 19 bases in between. Germline V gene lookup returns CDR1 LGHNA and CDR2 YNFKEQ. This CDR3 has 16 amino acids. The DNA for the CDR3 is TGTGCCAGCAGCCAAGGAACACAGGGTCTCGGGGTTGGCTACACCTTC. Amino acid sequence: CASSQGTQGLGVGYTF.

The chain employs TRBV5-4 and TRBJ2-3; D remains unclear. The CDR3 length is 14 residues. The V end was cut by 2 bases, the J end by 3 bases, with 10 bases between. Germline V gives CDR1 SGHNT, CDR2 YYREEE (reference sequence). CDR3 sequence reads: CASSFRVGTDTQYF. CDR3 DNA sequence: TGTGCCAGCAGCTTTCGGGTCGGAACAGATACGCAGTATTTT.

This clone turned up a few times. The rearrangement joins TRBV5-6 to TRBJ2-5, with 11 bases identical to TRBD1. The J call is doubtful: the DNA matches TRBJ2-7 better. The CDR3 covers 15 residues. Germline CDR1 reads SGHDT; CDR2 reads YYEEEE. CDR3 region: CASSVWRGQGDEQYF. The CDR3, as DNA: TGTGCCAGCAGCGTCTGGCGGGGACAGGGGGACGAGCAGTACTTC.

This clone was detected once. The rearrangement links TRBV7-3 to TRBJ2-1, with D perhaps matching TRBD2 (6 bases). The ends were cut back, 3 bases at V and 13 bases at J, with 13 bases in the middle. The CDR3 extends over 12 amino acids. In germline, CDR1 is SGHTA, CDR2 FQGTGA. This CDR3 is CASSLSGGRQFF. CDR3 bases: TGTGCCAGCAGCTTGTCCGGGGGTCGCCAGTTCTTC.

The V call is TRBV2, the J call TRBJ2-1; TRBD1 agrees at 11 bases. CDR1 and CDR2 (germline): SNHLY, FYNNEI. V lost 9 bases, J lost 7 bases, and 2 bases stayed unmatched. The length of the CDR3 is 12 residues. The CDR3 nucleotides are TGTGCCAGGGGACAGGGGGTGAATGAGCAGTTCTTC. Residues: CARGQGVNEQFF.

Only a few counts were recorded for this clone. The gene calls are TRBV7-9 and TRBJ2-7; 7 positions match TRBD1. Germline-derived CDR1 and CDR2 are SEHNR and FQNEAQ (reference sequence). V dropped 2 bases and J dropped 12; count of bases not matched to a gene: 10. This CDR3 is built from 13 residues. CDR3 loop: CASSLPTDRAPYF. DNA for the CDR3: TGTGCCAGCAGCTTACCCACTGACAGGGCGCCGTACTTC.

The V call is TRBV19, the J call TRBJ2-3; D is ambiguous. V lost 3 bases to trimming and J lost 0 bases, with 10 bases between them. Germline V CDR1 and CDR2: LNHDA, SQIVND (reference sequence). This CDR3 contains 15 residues. CDR3 nucleotides: TGTGCCAGTAGTATGCGTGAGACTAGCACAGATACGCAGTATTTT. Its protein product is CASSMRETSTDTQYF.

The sample holds one count of this clone. V is TRBV4-3 and J is TRBJ1-2; 11 bases align to TRBD1. V lost 1 base to trimming and J lost 8 bases; unmatched junction nucleotides: 9. CDR1 LGHNA and CDR2 YSLEER come from the germline V gene. The CDR3 has 16 amino acids. CDR3 in amino acids: CASSQATGTGGFGYTF. In DNA form, the CDR3 reads TGCGCCAGCAGCCAAGCTACTGGGACAGGGGGATTCGGCTACACCTTC.

This clone was seen a handful of times. The gene calls are TRBV5-5 and TRBJ2-7, with TRBD1 matching over 7 bases. The ends lost 1 base at V and 1 base at J; junction bases unmatched: 5. Germline V CDR1 and CDR2: SGHKS, YYEKEE (reference sequence). There are 15 residues in the CDR3. The CDR3 region has the DNA TGTGCCAGCAGCTTGCGGGCAGGGGGATCCTACGAGCAGTACTTC. Its protein is CASSLRAGGSYEQYF.

Only a few counts were recorded for this clone. The rearrangement joins TRBV6-1 to TRBJ2-7, with 8 bases lining up with TRBD2. Germline CDR1 and CDR2: MNHNS and SASEGT. The CDR3 loop spans 14 amino acids. The J segment lost 4 bases and the V segment lost 4 bases, leaving 6 bases of the junction unmatched. The CDR3 reads CASSGAGGKYEQYF. CDR3 nucleotide sequence: TGTGCCAGCAGTGGGGCGGGGGGCAAGTACGAGCAGTACTTC.

The J gene is TRBJ1-6, the V gene TRBV11-2, with TRBD1 as a possible D gene (5 bases). The germline V and J ends were trimmed by 0 bases and 9 bases, with 9 bases remaining between them. CDR1 is SGHAT and CDR2 is FQNNGV in the germline V gene. The CDR3 has 14 residues. CDR3 sequence (DNA): TGTGCCAGCAGCTTAGACAGGGCGATTTCACCCCTCCACTTT. Translation gives CASSLDRAISPLHF.